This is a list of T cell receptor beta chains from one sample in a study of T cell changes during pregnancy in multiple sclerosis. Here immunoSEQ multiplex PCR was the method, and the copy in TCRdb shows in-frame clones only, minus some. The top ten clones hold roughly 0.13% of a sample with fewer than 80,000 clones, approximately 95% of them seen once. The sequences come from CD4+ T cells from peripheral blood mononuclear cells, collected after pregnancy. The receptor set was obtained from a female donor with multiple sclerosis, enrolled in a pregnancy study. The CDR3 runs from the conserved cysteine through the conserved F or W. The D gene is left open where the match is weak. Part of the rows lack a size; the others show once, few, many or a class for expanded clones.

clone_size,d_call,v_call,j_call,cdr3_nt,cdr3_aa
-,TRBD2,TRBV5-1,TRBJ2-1,TGCGCCAGCAGATTCGGGACTAGCGGTGAGCAGTTCTTC,CASRFGTSGEQFF
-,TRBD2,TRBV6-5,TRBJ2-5,TGTGCCAGCAGGACTAGCGGGAGTTTTTCAGAGACCCAGTACTTC,CASRTSGSFSETQYF
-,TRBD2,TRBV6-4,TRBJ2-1,TGTGCCAGCAGTCTGACTAGCGGAAACTACAATGAGCAGTTCTTC,CASSLTSGNYNEQFF
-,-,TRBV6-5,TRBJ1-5,TGTGCCAGCAGGCAGGGCATCAATCAGCCCCAGCATTTT,CASRQGINQPQHF
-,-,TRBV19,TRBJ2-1,TGTGCCAGTGTAGGCCAGCACAGAAAAGGAGAGCAGTTCTTC,CASVGQHRKGEQFF
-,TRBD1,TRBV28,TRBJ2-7,TGTGCCAGCAGCCTGGTTGGGACAGGGGGACACTACGAGCAGTACTTC,CASSLVGTGGHYEQYF
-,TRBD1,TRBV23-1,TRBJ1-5,TGCGCCAGCAGTCTCGACAGGGGGGGGTGCAATCAGCCCCAGCATTTT,CASSLDRGGCNQPQHF
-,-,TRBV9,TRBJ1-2,TGTGCCAGCAGTGACCAGGGTTATGGCTACACCTTC,CASSDQGYGYTF
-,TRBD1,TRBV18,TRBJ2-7,TGTGCCAGCTCACCAACAGGGGGGGAGCAGTACTTC,CASSPTGGEQYF
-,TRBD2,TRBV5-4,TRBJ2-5,TGTGCCAGCAGCCACCGCAGGCTAGCGGGAATGGGCCAAGAGACCCAGTACTTC,CASSHRRLAGMGQETQYF
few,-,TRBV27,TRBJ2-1,TGTGCCAGCAGTTTATCGCGGCTGCACAATGAGCAGTTCTTC,CASSLSRLHNEQFF
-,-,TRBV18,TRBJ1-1,TGTGCCAGCTCACACCAACCAGGGGCCACTGAAGCTTTCTTT,CASSHQPGATEAFF
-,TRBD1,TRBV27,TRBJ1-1,TGTGCCAGCAGTTTATTGCCATCAAGGGGGCACACTGAAGCTTTCTTT,CASSLLPSRGHTEAFF
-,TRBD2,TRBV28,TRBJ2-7,TGTGCCAGCAGTTTATTGGTAGCGGGGAGCTACGAGCAGTACTTC,CASSLLVAGSYEQYF
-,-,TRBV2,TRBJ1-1,TGTGCCAACTCATGGGGGGGGAACACTGAAGCTTTCTTT,CANSWGGNTEAFF
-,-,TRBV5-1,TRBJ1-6,TGCGCCAGCAGCGTGGGGGGGGGCTCACCCCTCCACTTT,CASSVGGGSPLHF
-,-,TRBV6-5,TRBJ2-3,TGTGCCAGCAGTTTACGGGGCACAGATACGCAGTATTTT,CASSLRGTDTQYF